The 27 T cell receptor beta chains presented below share a single source sample, sequenced in a study of T cell responses to AZD1222 COVID-19 vaccine (dated by TCRdb to about 2021). The library came from the immunoSEQ multiplex PCR assay. TCRdb holds this immuneACCESS table with in-frame rearrangements only. Some clones are missing; in checked studies, unresolved V genes explain under half, and the rest has no known cause. In all, the sample holds roughly 180,000 clones, and 85% to 95% of those were seen once. The ten largest make up 1.9% of the sample. The sample's time point, from its label and the paper: about 28 days (+/-7) after the second vaccine dose. This sample comprised peripheral blood, obtained 28 days after the second AZD1222 dose. These receptors were obtained from an adult who received the AZD1222 COVID-19 vaccine.

The chain employs TRBV28 and TRBJ1-5; 7 nucleotides agree with TRBD1. This CDR3 is 15 amino acids long. CDR1 is MDHEN, CDR2 SYDVKM, per germline. The junction had 7 bases not matched to a gene; V was cut back by 5 bases and J by 3 bases. The CDR3 DNA is TGTGCCAGCAGTAGCCCGACAGGGAACAATCAGCCCCAGCATTTT. As protein: CASSSPTGNNQPQHF.

The rearrangement joins TRBV4-3 to TRBJ2-1, with D possibly TRBD2 on 7 matching bases. This CDR3 is 15 amino acids long. Germline V gene data show CDR1 as LGHNA and CDR2 as YSLEER. V lost 2 bases to trimming and J lost 8 bases, with 16 bases between them. The CDR3 reads CASSQRGGVFDEQFF. The CDR3 DNA reads TGCGCCAGCAGCCAAAGGGGGGGCGTTTTCGATGAGCAGTTCTTC.

The chain combines TRBV7-9 with TRBJ2-1, with 9 nucleotides matching TRBD1. CDR3 length: 13 residues. With 6 bases clipped from V and 5 bases from J, the junction kept 2 bases outside the gene matches. Looked up from germline, CDR1 is SEHNR and CDR2 is FQNEAQ (reference sequence). The chain's CDR3 is CASRQGANNEQFF. CDR3 coding DNA: TGTGCCAGCAGACAGGGGGCAAACAATGAGCAGTTCTTC.

J is TRBJ2-5 and V is TRBV7-9; D is undetermined. This CDR3 region has 12 residues. The germline V gene encodes CDR1 SEHNR and CDR2 FQNEAQ (reference sequence). The V and J ends lost 3 bases and 4 bases respectively, with 6 bases between them. The CDR3 loop is CASSFMVETQYF. DNA of the CDR3: TGTGCCAGCAGCTTCATGGTAGAGACCCAGTACTTC.

The chain links TRBV2 to TRBJ1-5, with no clear D. V shed 3 bases and J shed 3 bases, with 9 bases lying between them. The germline V gene has CDR1 SNHLY and CDR2 FYNNEI. This CDR3 region has 14 residues. CDR3 bases: TGTGCCAGCAGTGAGTCCAGTTCCAATCAGCCCCAGCATTTT. The encoded protein is CASSESSSNQPQHF.

The gene calls are TRBV19 and TRBJ2-5; 8 nucleotides match TRBD1. The CDR3 contains 14 residues. Trimming removed 5 bases from V and 4 bases from J; junction bases left unmatched: 6. Looked up from germline, CDR1 is LNHDA and CDR2 is SQIVND (reference sequence). The CDR3 sequence is CASSSPTGVETQYF. CDR3 DNA sequence: TGTGCCAGTAGTTCCCCGACAGGGGTAGAGACCCAGTACTTC.

The chain is built from TRBV12-3 or TRBV12-4 and TRBJ2-7; unclear D gene. The CDR3 runs to 13 residues. With 6 bases removed from V and 0 bases from J, the gap between germline ends came to 9 bases. CDR3 coding DNA: TGTGCCAGCAGGTACGGGCCCTCCTACGAGCAGTACTTC. Protein: CASRYGPSYEQYF.

The V and J genes are TRBV6-5 and TRBJ1-4; 9 nucleotides match TRBD1. Germline V gene sequence: CDR1 MNHEY, CDR2 SVGAGI. CDR3 length: 15 amino acids. J was trimmed by 5 bases and V by 4 bases; bases with no gene match: 5. CDR3 sequence: CASSSTGQGNEKLFF. The CDR3 bases are TGTGCCAGCAGTTCCACGGGACAGGGAAATGAAAAACTGTTTTTT.

This clone was recorded once. J is TRBJ2-3 and V is TRBV7-3, with TRBD2 identical over 14 bases. J lost 5 bases, V lost 4 bases, and 2 bases had no gene match. This CDR3 region has 15 residues. Germline values: CDR1 SGHTA, CDR2 FQGTGA. The CDR3 loop reads CASSSGTSGRDTQYF. CDR3 nucleotide sequence: TGTGCCAGCAGCTCCGGGACTAGCGGGAGAGATACGCAGTATTTT.

The chain couples TRBV30 to TRBJ1-4, with a possible D match to TRBD1 (6 bases). CDR1 and CDR2 (germline): GTSNPN, SVGIG (reference sequence). There are 15 residues in the CDR3. Trimming cost V 2 bases and J 1 base, with 11 bases left between them. CDR3 residues: CAWSQAGVTNEKLFF. The CDR3 region has the DNA TGTGCCTGGAGTCAGGCAGGGGTAACTAATGAAAAACTGTTTTTT.

The V and J genes are TRBV5-4 and TRBJ1-5, with a tentative D call TRBD1 (6 bases). This CDR3 spans 16 amino acids. V shed 0 bases and J shed 0 bases, with 10 bases lying between them. Germline-derived CDR1 and CDR2 are SGHNT and YYREEE (reference sequence). CDR3 residues: CASSLDGTSSNQPQHF. In DNA form, the CDR3 reads TGTGCCAGCAGCTTGGATGGGACATCTAGCAATCAGCCCCAGCATTTT.

The chain is built from TRBV27 and TRBJ2-7, with D maybe TRBD2 (6 bases). V shed 6 bases and J shed 3 bases, with 18 bases lying between them. This CDR3 comprises 15 residues. The germline CDR1 and CDR2 sequences are MNHEY and SMNVEV (reference sequence). CDR3: CASRLGRPSYYEQYF. The CDR3 DNA reads as TGTGCCAGCAGATTAGGGAGGCCCTCCTACTACGAGCAGTACTTC.

The genes are TRBV7-6 and TRBJ2-5, with a tentative D call TRBD2 (6 bases). The V end was cut by 1 base, the J end by 5 bases, with 14 bases between. The germline V gene has CDR1 SGHVS and CDR2 FNYEAQ. The CDR3 covers 15 residues. The CDR3 loop is CASSLDAGFAETQYF. CDR3 nucleotides: TGTGCCAGCAGCTTAGATGCGGGGTTCGCGGAGACCCAGTACTTC.

This clone has just a few counts. The chain uses TRBV19 and TRBJ1-4; no firm D call. This CDR3 contains 12 residues. Germline V gene lookup returns CDR1 LNHDA and CDR2 SQIVND (reference sequence). V was cut by 5 bases and J by 6 bases, with 7 bases left in between. The CDR3 spells CASSLTDEKLFF. CDR3 DNA sequence: TGTGCCAGTAGTCTTACGGATGAAAAACTGTTTTTT.

The chain couples TRBV10-1 to TRBJ2-3, with 7 nucleotides matching TRBD2. V was clipped by 7 bases and J by 2 bases; unmatched bases: 9. Germline V lookup: CDR1 WNHNN, CDR2 SYGVQD (reference sequence). The CDR3 runs to 15 residues. CDR3 DNA: TGCGCCAGCAAAACCCACGGGGGGTACACAGATACGCAGTATTTT. Encoded protein: CASKTHGGYTDTQYF.

The V and J genes are TRBV10-2 and TRBJ2-7; the D gene is possibly TRBD2 (5 bases). CDR1 and CDR2 (germline): WSHSY, SAAADI. This CDR3 contains 11 residues. Deletions cut 6 bases from V and 7 bases from J, with 10 bases between. The CDR3 sequence is CASSEGIEQYF. The CDR3 nucleotides are TGCGCCAGCAGCGAGGGAATTGAGCAGTACTTC.

V and J are TRBV11-2 and TRBJ2-2; 11 nucleotides match TRBD2. Germline loops: CDR1 SGHAT, CDR2 FQNNGV. This CDR3 has 15 residues. V shed 1 base and J 6 bases; nucleotides not matched to a gene: 1. The CDR3 here is CASSLVAGGAGELFF. The CDR3 coding sequence is TGTGCCAGCAGCTTAGTAGCGGGAGGGGCCGGGGAGCTGTTTTTT.

This rearrangement joins TRBV20-1 to TRBJ1-2; D gene ambiguous. Germline V gene data show CDR1 as DFQATT and CDR2 as SNEGSKA (reference sequence). Trimming cost V 0 bases and J 8 bases, with 7 bases left between them. The CDR3 covers 11 residues. CDR3 nucleotide sequence: TGCAGTGCTAGAGATAATGAGGGCTACACCTTC. Its protein product is CSARDNEGYTF.

The chain recombines TRBV7-9 with TRBJ2-3; 11 bases line up with TRBD2. V lost 0 bases to trimming and J lost 4 bases; unmatched junction nucleotides: 0. CDR1 and CDR2 (germline): SEHNR, FQNEAQ (reference sequence). The CDR3 contains 15 residues. CDR3 residues: CASSLASGRADTQYF. The CDR3 DNA sequence: TGTGCCAGCAGCTTAGCTAGCGGGAGGGCAGATACGCAGTATTTT.

This clone showed up just a few times. This chain links TRBV7-8 with TRBJ1-3; TRBD1 is a possible D gene (6 bases). Germline V gene sequence: CDR1 SGHVS, CDR2 FQNEAQ. Between the trimmed V and J ends, which lost 5 bases and 0 bases, there was a span of 26 bases. The CDR3 spans 20 residues. The CDR3 DNA reads TGTGCCAGCAGCCCCCAGGGGTCGCGGACAGCCCTATTCTCTGGAAACACCATATATTTT. This gives the protein CASSPQGSRTALFSGNTIYF.

This clone was recorded a few times. J is TRBJ2-3 and V is TRBV4-2; TRBD2 aligns across 11 bases. CDR1 is LGHNA and CDR2 is YNFKEQ in the germline V gene. Trimming removed 4 bases from V and 3 bases from J; junction bases left unmatched: 9. This CDR3 spans 17 amino acids. For the CDR3, the DNA is TGTGCCAGCAGCCCTTCTTATGTAGCGGGGGGGACAGATACGCAGTATTTT. This encodes CASSPSYVAGGTDTQYF.

The chain carries TRBV6-5 and TRBJ2-2; D is possibly TRBD2 (6 bases). Germline loops: CDR1 MNHEY, CDR2 SVGAGI. V shed 4 bases and J shed 6 bases, with 12 bases lying between them. The length of the CDR3 is 14 residues. The chain's CDR3 is CASSWATSSGELFF. For the CDR3, the DNA is TGTGCCAGCAGTTGGGCGACTAGTTCCGGGGAGCTGTTTTTT.

V and J are TRBV7-9 and TRBJ2-5; the match to TRBD1 covers 10 bases. Germline CDR1 and CDR2: SEHNR and FQNEAQ (reference sequence). The CDR3 spans 14 residues. With V trimmed by 4 bases and J by 3 bases, 2 bases remained unmatched. The CDR3 DNA sequence: TGTGCCAGCAGCTACGGGACAGGGGAAGAGACCCAGTACTTC. Translated: CASSYGTGEETQYF.

A few counts support this clone. V and J are TRBV6-5 and TRBJ2-7, with D possibly TRBD1 on 6 matching bases. Looked up from germline, CDR1 is MNHEY and CDR2 is SVGAGI. There are 16 residues in the CDR3. V was clipped by 0 bases and J by 2 bases, with 14 bases between them. The CDR3, as DNA: TGTGCCAGCAGTTACTCGGCACCCGGACAGCCCTACGAGCAGTACTTC. It specifies CASSYSAPGQPYEQYF.

This chain links TRBV30 with TRBJ2-5; the D gene is possibly TRBD2 (5 bases). CDR3 size: 14 residues. Trimming removed 5 bases at V and 0 bases at J, with 13 bases between. Germline-derived CDR1 and CDR2 are GTSNPN and SVGIG (reference sequence). The CDR3 nucleotides read TGTGCCTGGGACGGGAACGGGTACCAAGAGACCCAGTACTTC. It specifies CAWDGNGYQETQYF.

In its sample, this clone was seen a few times. The chain has TRBV30 and TRBJ1-2; the D is unclear. CDR3 length: 11 amino acids. Germline values: CDR1 GTSNPN, CDR2 SVGIG (reference sequence). V was clipped by 3 bases and J by 7 bases, with 9 bases between them. CDR3 coding DNA: TGTGCCTGGAGGACACTCGCTGGCTACACCTTC. Protein sequence: CAWRTLAGYTF.

The rearrangement uses TRBV6-2 or TRBV6-3 and TRBJ1-3; no clear D. The CDR3 consists of 15 residues. Trimming left V 0 bases short and J 0 bases short, with 6 bases between. Germline V gene sequence: CDR1 MNHEY, CDR2 SVGEGT. The CDR3 protein is CASSYSAASGNTIYF. CDR3 DNA: TGTGCCAGCAGTTACTCGGCGGCCTCTGGAAACACCATATATTTT.